Each of the 4 T cell receptor beta chains below was sequenced from the same sample in a study of monozygotic twins with inflammatory bowel disease. TCRdb reanalyzed the 5' RACE reads and collapses them to one entry per CDR3 protein, without DNA. Its clone listing holds some 150,000 distinct CDR3 sequences. The material sequenced was blood. These receptors originate from a human donor with ulcerative colitis or Crohn's disease, or a healthy co-twin of an affected twin (not recorded which).

The chain is built from TRBV18 and TRBJ1-1; the D gene TCRdb calls, TRBD1, cannot be checked with no DNA. Germline V gene data show CDR1 as KGHSH and CDR2 as LQKENI. The CDR3 loop spans 14 amino acids. The CDR3 loop reads CASSRDRSNTEAFF. Full variable domain (rest looked up from reference TRBV18 and TRBJ1-1): NAGVMQNPRHLVRRRGQEARLRCSPMKGHSHVYWYRQLPEEGLKFMVYLQKENIIDESGMPKERFSAEFPKEGPSILRIQQVVRGDSAAYFCASSRDRSNTEAFFGQGTRLTVV.

This chain joins TRBV5-1 and TRBJ2-5; TCRdb indicates TRBD1, and absent DNA this call remains unverified. Germline V gene data show CDR1 as SGHRS and CDR2 as YFSETQ. The CDR3 is made up of 14 amino acids. The CDR3 reads CASSLQGREETQYF.

The V call is TRBV6-1, the J call TRBJ1-2; TCRdb lists TRBD1, though no DNA is available to test this call. The germline CDR1 and CDR2 sequences are MNHNS and SASEGT. This CDR3 contains 15 residues. The CDR3 sequence: CASSFGPGTPDGYTF.

CDR3 sequence reads: CASSANIWSSYNEQFF. V gene TRBV7-8 combines with J gene TRBJ2-1. The length of the CDR3 is 16 residues. CDR1 is SGHVS, CDR2 FQNEAQ, per germline.